The 31 T cell receptor beta chains listed next were all sequenced from one sample in a study of Ad26.COV2.S vaccination and SARS-CoV-2 variants. Assay used: immunoSEQ multiplex PCR; TCRdb lists only in-frame clones, some missing. The table lists about 480,000 clones, 87% of them singletons. The treatment here: some 19 received Ad26.COV2.S at low or high dose, single or two shots; 5 received placebo; per-sample allocation not given. Samples were taken on day 63 after the first vaccine or placebo injection. This material consisted of peripheral blood, taken in a trial of Ad26.COV2.S vaccine versus placebo. These TCRs come from a person aged 18 to 65 who received the Ad26.COV2.S COVID-19 vaccine or a placebo.

This rearrangement joins TRBV9 to TRBJ2-7; either TRBD1 or TRBD2 may fit D (7 bases each). CDR1 is SGDLS, CDR2 YYNGEE, per germline. Trimming removed 4 bases at V and 6 bases at J, with 20 bases between. The length of the CDR3 is 15 residues. CDR3 DNA sequence: TGTGCCAGCAGCCCAGGGGGGGGAGGAGGGTTCGAGCAGTACTTC. Its translation is CASSPGGGGGFEQYF.

This clone was found a few times. The chain has TRBV28 and TRBJ1-5; 8 bases agree with TRBD1. V lost 6 bases to trimming and J lost 4 bases; unmatched junction nucleotides: 8. The CDR3 has 15 amino acids. Germline CDR1 reads MDHEN; CDR2 reads SYDVKM. CDR3 sequence (DNA): TGTGCCAGCAGGATGCGACAGGGGCGAAATCAGCCCCAGCATTTT. Protein product: CASRMRQGRNQPQHF.

The CDR3 DNA is TGTGCCAGCAGCTTAGAGGTTCAGCCCCAGCATTTT. Amino acids: CASSLEVQPQHF. The chain carries TRBV7-8 and TRBJ1-5; D is undetermined. V dropped 1 base and J dropped 6 bases, with 4 bases sitting between them. The CDR3 has 12 residues. Germline V CDR1 and CDR2: SGHVS, FQNEAQ. The whole variable domain, remainder taken from reference TRBV7-8 and TRBJ1-5, is GAGVSQSPRYKVAKRGQDVALRCDPISGHVSLFWYQQALGQGPEFLTYFQNEAQLDKSGLPSDRFFAERPEGSVSTLKIQRTQQEDSAVYLCASSLEVQPQHFGDGTRLSIL.

CDR3 region: CASSLDGRGAEETQYF. CDR3 DNA: TGTGCCAGCAGCTTAGACGGGAGGGGAGCGGAAGAGACCCAGTACTTC. The chain couples TRBV7-2 to TRBJ2-5; 8 nucleotides line up with TRBD2. The CDR3 sequence is 16 residues long. The ends lost 1 base at V and 3 bases at J; junction bases unmatched: 7. Germline V lookup: CDR1 SGHTA, CDR2 FQGNSA.

The V call is TRBV28, the J call TRBJ2-7; 7 bases agree with TRBD1. CDR1 is MDHEN, CDR2 SYDVKM, per germline. The CDR3 loop spans 13 amino acids. The trim removed 4 bases at V and 9 bases at J, leaving 9 bases unmatched. In DNA, the CDR3 is TGTGCCAGCAGTTCGGGCCGACAGGGCGGGCAGTACTTC. It codes for CASSSGRQGGQYF.

The genes are TRBV28 and TRBJ2-4; possible D gene TRBD1, 6 bases. Looked up from germline, CDR1 is MDHEN and CDR2 is SYDVKM. The CDR3 is 16 amino acids. Trimming left V 2 bases short and J 1 base short, with 12 bases between. The CDR3 reads CASSLLGAPAKNIQYF. In DNA, the CDR3 is TGTGCCAGCAGTTTACTGGGGGCGCCGGCCAAAAACATTCAGTACTTC.

V usage is TRBV18 and J usage is TRBJ1-2, with 8 bases identical to TRBD1. The CDR3 loop spans 15 amino acids. Per germline, CDR1 KGHSH and CDR2 LQKENI. V shed 2 bases and J 8 bases; nucleotides not matched to a gene: 10. CDR3 coding DNA: TGTGCCAGCTCACCATTAGGGACAGGCAGCGGAGGCTACACCTTC. Residues: CASSPLGTGSGGYTF. Variable domain in full (rest from reference TRBV18 and TRBJ1-2): NAGVMQNPRHLVRRRGQEARLRCSPMKGHSHVYWYRQLPEEGLKFMVYLQKENIIDESGMPKERFSAEFPKEGPSILRIQQVVRGDSAAYFCASSPLGTGSGGYTFGSGTRLTVV.

J is TRBJ2-1 and V is TRBV4-3; 12 nucleotides match TRBD2. The CDR3 sequence is 17 residues long. Germline V CDR1 and CDR2: LGHNA, YSLEER. V was pared by 4 bases and J by 4 bases, with 8 bases of the junction left unmatched. In DNA form, the CDR3 reads TGCGCCAGCAGCCTCGCTTCTAGCGGGAGGGATTACAATGAGCAGTTCTTC. Residues: CASSLASSGRDYNEQFF.

This chain uses TRBV24-1 with TRBJ2-3, with 10 bases identical to TRBD1. Germline V lookup: CDR1 KGHDR, CDR2 SFDVKD. With V trimmed by 8 bases and J by 6 bases, 7 bases remained unmatched. The CDR3 consists of 14 residues. The CDR3 bases are TGTGCCACCACGGGACAGGGGAGAGGGGATACGCAGTATTTT. Translated, it gives CATTGQGRGDTQYF.

This clone was observed once. CDR3 in amino acids: CASRRRDTDTQYF. The CDR3 region has the DNA TGTGCCAGTAGACGCCGGGACACAGATACGCAGTATTTT. The chain combines TRBV19 with TRBJ2-3, with D perhaps matching TRBD2 (5 bases). Trimming cost V 6 bases and J 2 bases, with 9 bases left between them. Germline V lookup: CDR1 LNHDA, CDR2 SQIVND (reference sequence). The CDR3 runs to 13 residues.

V usage is TRBV4-3 and J usage is TRBJ1-4; 8 positions agree with TRBD1. Germline CDR1 and CDR2: LGHNA and YSLEER. This CDR3 is 16 amino acids long. Trimming cost V 1 base and J 3 bases; bases outside gene matches: 4. CDR3 sequence: CASSQAGQGSNEKLFF. The CDR3 DNA is TGCGCCAGCAGCCAAGCAGGACAGGGCTCTAATGAAAAACTGTTTTTT.

J is TRBJ1-1 and V is TRBV5-1; no firm D call. CDR3 size: 15 residues. With 0 bases removed from V and 3 bases from J, the gap between germline ends came to 12 bases. Germline-derived CDR1 and CDR2 are SGHRS and YFSETQ. The CDR3 loop reads CASSLDPGWDTEAFF. The CDR3 DNA follows: TGCGCCAGCAGCTTGGACCCGGGTTGGGACACTGAAGCTTTCTTT.

This clone was counted between two and nine times. This chain joins TRBV7-8 and TRBJ2-7, with D hard to call. This CDR3 has 16 residues. The germline gives CDR1 SGHVS, CDR2 FQNEAQ. V was trimmed by 4 bases and J by 0 bases, leaving 16 bases between them. Here the CDR3 DNA reads TGTGCCAGCAGCTCCTTCGGCAGCGCAGCCTCCTACGAGCAGTACTTC. Amino acids: CASSSFGSAASYEQYF.

The chain has TRBV27 and TRBJ2-7; 7 bases map to TRBD2. The CDR3 extends over 15 amino acids. CDR1 and CDR2 (germline): MNHEY, SMNVEV (reference sequence). The V and J ends lost 2 bases and 2 bases, in that order; junction bases with no gene match: 6. The CDR3 spells CASSLLAGAPYEQYF. Here the CDR3 DNA reads TGTGCCAGCAGTTTACTCGCGGGAGCCCCCTACGAGCAGTACTTC.

Only a few counts were recorded for this clone. In DNA form, the CDR3 reads TGTGCCAGCGGGTTAAGACAGAATCAGCCCCAGCATTTT. Protein sequence: CASGLRQNQPQHF. The chain joins TRBV7-2 to TRBJ1-5; D might be TRBD1 (5 bases). Germline values: CDR1 SGHTA, CDR2 FQGNSA. The CDR3 is made up of 13 amino acids. V was trimmed by 8 bases and J by 4 bases, leaving 12 bases between them. Combining the CDR3 with reference TRBV7-2 and TRBJ1-5 gives the whole variable domain GAGVSQSPSNKVTEKGKDVELRCDPISGHTALYWYRQSLGQGLEFLIYFQGNSAPDKSGLPSDRFSAERTGGSVSTLTIQRTQQEDSAVYLCASGLRQNQPQHFGDGTRLSIL.

This sequence joins TRBV23-1 and TRBJ1-2; D perhaps matches TRBD1 (5 bases). TRBV23-1 is reported as an ORF; its role is uncertain. The CDR3 is made up of 14 amino acids. Trimming removed 6 bases from V and 7 bases from J, with 18 bases in between. CDR3 loop: CASSSRGRGRGYTF. CDR3 nucleotide sequence: TGCGCCAGCAGCTCCCGAGGACGGGGCCGTGGCTACACCTTC.

For this clone: The DNA is omitted, as the CDR3 cannot be located on it reliably, and the CDR3 follows TCRdb's listing. The chain uses TRBV2 and TRBJ1-1; TRBD1, the table's D call, was not compared with the DNA. The CDR3 spans 14 residues, counting both ends. CDR1 is SNHLY and CDR2 is FYNNEI in the germline V gene. The CDR3 region is CASILGQAGTEAFF.

CDR3: CASSLTEGANTGELFF. CDR3 nucleotides: TGCGCCAGCAGCCTAACGGAGGGGGCGAACACCGGGGAGCTGTTTTTT. The V and J genes are TRBV4-1 and TRBJ2-2; either TRBD1 or TRBD2 may supply D (6 bases each). V lost 4 bases to trimming and J lost 0 bases, with 12 bases between them. This CDR3 region has 16 residues. The germline CDR1 and CDR2 sequences are MGHRA and YSYEKL.

This chain uses TRBV6-5 with TRBJ1-1; D is undetermined. The CDR3 is made up of 13 amino acids. Between the trimmed V and J ends, which lost 10 bases and 4 bases, there was a span of 16 bases. Germline V gene data show CDR1 as MNHEY and CDR2 as SVGAGI. The CDR3 region has the DNA TGTGCCACCGGCGTCGCAGGAGGCACTGAAGCTTTCTTT. It encodes CATGVAGGTEAFF.

The genes are TRBV12-3 or TRBV12-4 and TRBJ1-5; no clear D gene. Trimming stripped 2 bases from V and 6 bases from J, with 8 bases between. The CDR3 contains 13 residues. CDR3 bases: TGTGCCAGCAGTTTACGGACTGGTCAGCCCCAGCATTTT. This codes for CASSLRTGQPQHF.

The chain joins TRBV6-6 to TRBJ1-5; weak D call: TRBD1 (6 bases). Germline CDR1 is MNHNY and CDR2 is SVGAGI (reference sequence). Trimming removed 10 bases at V and 5 bases at J, with 12 bases between. The CDR3 has 12 amino acids. This CDR3 reads CATRTADQPQHF. The CDR3 nucleotides are TGTGCCACTCGGACAGCGGATCAGCCCCAGCATTTT.

Written as DNA, the CDR3 is TGCAGTGCTAGTGGGGCAGGAGGGTCAGATACGCAGTATTTT. This sequence encodes CSASGAGGSDTQYF. The rearrangement links TRBV20-1 to TRBJ2-3; tentative D call: TRBD2 (6 bases). CDR1 and CDR2 (germline): DFQATT, SNEGSKA (reference sequence). Between the trimmed V and J ends, which lost 3 bases and 4 bases, there was a span of 14 bases. CDR3 length equals 14 residues.

The chain combines TRBV5-4 with TRBJ2-5; TRBD1 matches 12 bases. The germline V gene has CDR1 SGHNT and CDR2 YYREEE (reference sequence). CDR3 size: 15 residues. The V segment lost 4 bases and the J segment 4 bases; nucleotides outside the gene matches: 5. Here the CDR3 DNA reads TGTGCCAGCAGCGCTTTGGGACAGGGGGCAGAGACCCAGTACTTC. This gives the protein CASSALGQGAETQYF.

The chain recombines TRBV5-4 with TRBJ1-2; a weak D match, TRBD1 (5 bases). V lost 0 bases, J lost 2 bases, and 11 bases lay in between. Germline values: CDR1 SGHNT, CDR2 YYREEE (reference sequence). This CDR3 contains 15 residues. CDR3 coding DNA: TGTGCCAGCAGCTTGGCCTGGGGCGGCAACTATGGCTACACCTTC. Protein: CASSLAWGGNYGYTF.

CDR3 DNA: TGTGCCAGCAGCGTAGCGGTTCTAGGGGGAGACACTGAAGCTTTCTTT. Its protein is CASSVAVLGGDTEAFF. The V and J genes are TRBV9 and TRBJ1-1; TRBD1 might be the D (6 bases). Germline V gene sequence: CDR1 SGDLS, CDR2 YYNGEE. Trimming cost V 0 bases and J 3 bases, with 15 bases left between them. The CDR3 consists of 16 residues.

This rearrangement joins TRBV4-3 to TRBJ2-1; 9 bases fit TRBD2. This CDR3 is 20 amino acids long. J gave up 6 bases and V 2 bases, and 20 bases lay outside the gene matches. Germline assignment: CDR1 LGHNA and CDR2 YSLEER. CDR3 sequence reads: CASSQPAGGPFGTVGNEQFF. The CDR3 DNA sequence: TGCGCCAGCAGCCAACCCGCGGGAGGGCCCTTCGGAACTGTCGGCAATGAGCAGTTCTTC.

This chain joins TRBV6-5 and TRBJ2-3; D possibly uses TRBD1 or TRBD2 (5 bases each). Trimming removed 2 bases at V and 1 base at J, with 7 bases between. The CDR3 totals 14 residues. Germline values: CDR1 MNHEY, CDR2 SVGAGI. The CDR3 DNA reads as TGTGCCAGCAGTTACAGGGGACGCACAGATACGCAGTATTTT. Its protein is CASSYRGRTDTQYF.

This clone was found a few times. The chain employs TRBV11-2 and TRBJ1-5; D is possibly TRBD1 (5 bases). V was pared by 5 bases and J by 11 bases, with 22 bases between. The CDR3 is 15 amino acids. Germline CDR1 is SGHAT and CDR2 is FQNNGV. The CDR3 nucleotides are TGTGCCAGCAGCCCCGGAGCCCAGGGCTGGGAGTCCCAGCATTTT. It codes for CASSPGAQGWESQHF.

This clone was seen only a few times. The rearrangement links TRBV29-1 to TRBJ2-1; no clear D. This CDR3 region has 12 residues. Trimming took 4 bases from V and 10 from J, leaving 14 bases between them. Looked up from germline, CDR1 is SQVTM and CDR2 is ANQGSEA. CDR3 in amino acids: CSVGSPMREQFF. CDR3 bases: TGCAGCGTTGGGAGCCCAATGCGGGAGCAGTTCTTC.

V and J are TRBV3-1 (or the pseudogene TRBV3-2) and TRBJ2-7; 8 bases are a match to TRBD1. V was pared by 3 bases and J by 0 bases, with 4 bases of the junction left unmatched. From germline, CDR1 is LGHDT and CDR2 YNNKEL (reference sequence). CDR3 length: 15 residues. This CDR3 is CASSQGTGGSYEQYF. CDR3 DNA sequence: TGTGCCAGCAGCCAGGGCACAGGGGGCTCCTACGAGCAGTACTTC.

This clone was seen a few times. The chain is built from TRBV19 and TRBJ2-2, with 10 positions matching TRBD1. Germline values: CDR1 LNHDA, CDR2 SQIVND (reference sequence). The CDR3 runs 18 residues. V gave up 3 bases and J gave up 0 bases; unmatched junction bases: 7. The CDR3 region has the DNA TGTGCCAGTAGTATCCGGGGAGGACAGGGGGCGAACACCGGGGAGCTGTTTTTT. Translating gives CASSIRGGQGANTGELFF.